These 28 T cell receptor beta chains were all obtained from the same sample, sequenced in a study of blood T cell repertoires in COVID-19. This table comes from immunoSEQ multiplex PCR, and its TCRdb copy is limited to in-frame clones, with some not included. Here the sample spans over 200,000 clones, 88% being singletons. The sample comprised peripheral blood. These receptors all stem from a man in his forties or fifties with acute or convalescent COVID-19.

This clone was counted a single time. The CDR3 nucleotides read TGTGCCAGCAGCTTACCCCCCCGGTTAGGGGATAATTCACCCCTCCACTTT. Its translation is CASSLPPRLGDNSPLHF. The J gene is TRBJ1-6, the V gene TRBV7-2; D is possibly TRBD1 (5 bases). The CDR3 consists of 17 residues. Germline V gives CDR1 SGHTA, CDR2 FQGNSA. With 2 bases removed from V and 5 bases from J, the gap between germline ends came to 16 bases.

J is TRBJ1-2 and V is TRBV15; 7 nucleotides match TRBD1. The CDR3 totals 14 residues. The J segment lost 4 bases and the V segment lost 4 bases, leaving 6 bases of the junction unmatched. The V gene's germline CDR1 is LNHNV and CDR2 YYDKDF (reference sequence). The CDR3 loop is CATSNNRGGYGYTF. CDR3 coding DNA: TGTGCCACCAGCAACAACAGGGGTGGCTATGGCTACACCTTC.

In its sample, this clone was seen a few times. The chain joins TRBV7-9 to TRBJ2-1, with 10 bases fitting TRBD2. CDR3 size: 17 residues. Germline V gene lookup returns CDR1 SEHNR and CDR2 FQNEAQ (reference sequence). V lost 1 base to trimming and J lost 3 bases; unmatched junction nucleotides: 6. The CDR3 region has the DNA TGTGCCAGCAGCTTAGTTAGCGGGGGGCCCCACTACAATGAGCAGTTCTTC. This sequence encodes CASSLVSGGPHYNEQFF.

To note about this clone: Other nucleotide sequences from this sample produce the same CDR3. V usage is TRBV9 and J usage is TRBJ2-5; 11 bases line up with TRBD2. Trimming removed 2 bases from V and 2 bases from J; junction bases left unmatched: 5. This CDR3 comprises 16 residues. CDR1 is SGDLS, CDR2 YYNGEE, per germline. CDR3 sequence: CASSVGLAGGQETQYF. CDR3 DNA sequence: TGTGCCAGCAGCGTCGGGTTAGCGGGGGGGCAAGAGACCCAGTACTTC.

This rearrangement joins TRBV7-9 to TRBJ2-3, with a weak D call TRBD2 (6 bases). The CDR3 has 13 residues. CDR1 is SEHNR and CDR2 is FQNEAQ in the germline V gene (reference sequence). V was clipped by 7 bases and J by 3 bases, with 11 bases between them. Here the CDR3 DNA reads TGTGCCAGCACCATCGGGGGAACAGATACGCAGTATTTT. This codes for CASTIGGTDTQYF.

This sequence joins TRBV9 and TRBJ2-2, with 11 positions matching TRBD2. The CDR3 totals 18 residues. The V segment lost 0 bases and the J segment 3 bases; nucleotides outside the gene matches: 7. Germline V gives CDR1 SGDLS, CDR2 YYNGEE. CDR3 coding DNA: TGTGCCAGCAGCGTAGAGGGGGGACTAGCGGCTTACACCGGGGAGCTGTTTTTT. Translated: CASSVEGGLAAYTGELFF. The full variable domain, rest sourced from reference TRBV9 and TRBJ2-2, is DSGVTQTPKHLITATGQRVTLRCSPRSGDLSVYWYQQSLDQGLQFLIQYYNGEERAKGNILERFSAQQFPDLHSELNLSSLELGDSALYFCASSVEGGLAAYTGELFFGEGSRLTVL.

The DNA for the CDR3 is TGTGCCAGCAGCGACCCTAGCGGCCCGGGGGGCACAGATACGCAGTATTTT. Its translation: CASSDPSGPGGTDTQYF. This chain links TRBV9 with TRBJ2-3, with 7 positions matching TRBD2. The ends lost 3 bases at V and 1 base at J; junction bases unmatched: 11. The CDR3 totals 17 residues. Germline loops: CDR1 SGDLS, CDR2 YYNGEE. The full variable domain, its missing parts supplied by reference TRBV9 and TRBJ2-3, is DSGVTQTPKHLITATGQRVTLRCSPRSGDLSVYWYQQSLDQGLQFLIQYYNGEERAKGNILERFSAQQFPDLHSELNLSSLELGDSALYFCASSDPSGPGGTDTQYFGPGTRLTVL.

The chain links TRBV29-1 to TRBJ2-3; D not certain. Trimming took off 4 bases at V and 0 bases at J, with 8 bases between the two ends. Germline V gene sequence: CDR1 SQVTM, CDR2 ANQGSEA. The CDR3 runs 13 residues. Here the CDR3 reads CSVATVSTDTQYF. The CDR3 bases are TGCAGCGTTGCTACAGTGAGCACAGATACGCAGTATTTT.

V usage is TRBV7-9 and J usage is TRBJ2-1, with TRBD2 as a possible D gene (6 bases). Germline V CDR1 and CDR2: SEHNR, FQNEAQ (reference sequence). V gave up 10 bases and J gave up 3 bases, with 13 bases separating them. There are 13 residues in the CDR3. CDR3 DNA sequence: TGTGCCACTCAGTCGGGGGACTACAATGAGCAGTTCTTC. Translating it yields CATQSGDYNEQFF. The entire variable domain, with the rest obtained from reference TRBV7-9 and TRBJ2-1, is as follows: DTGVSQNPRHKITKRGQNVTFRCDPISEHNRLYWYRQTLGQGPEFLTYFQNEAQLEKSRLLSDRFSAERPKGSFSTLEIQRTEQGDSAMYLCATQSGDYNEQFFGPGTRLTVL.

Turning to this clone: This sample also contains other DNA sequences that code for the same CDR3. The V and J genes are TRBV9 and TRBJ2-2; 7 bases line up with TRBD1. CDR1 is SGDLS and CDR2 is YYNGEE in the germline V gene. The CDR3 is 15 amino acids. Unmatched junction bases numbered 2, after V lost 0 bases and J lost 3 bases. CDR3 region: CASSVGDSYTGELFF. For the CDR3, the DNA is TGTGCCAGCAGCGTAGGGGACAGTTACACCGGGGAGCTGTTTTTT.

DNA for the CDR3: TGTGCCAGCAGCCAAGGGAGCGGGAGTGGACGCCTCAACACAGATACGCAGTATTTT. Residues: CASSQGSGSGRLNTDTQYF. This rearrangement joins TRBV4-2 to TRBJ2-3; 8 bases match TRBD2. There are 19 residues in the CDR3. V lost 1 base to trimming and J lost 2 bases; unmatched junction nucleotides: 14. Germline values: CDR1 LGHNA, CDR2 YNFKEQ.

The CDR3 nucleotides are TGCGCCAGCAGCACGCATCCACAGGGCGGAAACACCATATATTTT. The encoded protein is CASSTHPQGGNTIYF. The chain employs TRBV5-1 and TRBJ1-3; tentatively, D is TRBD1 (6 bases). This CDR3 contains 15 residues. The germline V gene has CDR1 SGHRS and CDR2 YFSETQ. Trimming removed 4 bases at V and 4 bases at J, with 15 bases between. Filled out from reference TRBV5-1 and TRBJ1-3, the complete variable domain reads KAGVTQTPRYLIKTRGQQVTLSCSPISGHRSVSWYQQTPGQGLQFLFEYFSETQRNKGNFPGRFSGRQFSNSRSEMNVSTLELGDSALYLCASSTHPQGGNTIYFGEGSWLTVV.

The J gene is TRBJ2-3, the V gene TRBV19, with a weak D call TRBD2 (5 bases). V was trimmed by 6 bases and J by 0 bases, leaving 16 bases between them. This CDR3 spans 16 amino acids. CDR1 is LNHDA and CDR2 is SQIVND in the germline V gene (reference sequence). The CDR3 DNA sequence: TGTGCCAGTAGAAGAGGGCGCCCCACTAGCACAGATACGCAGTATTTT. This encodes CASRRGRPTSTDTQYF.

The chain recombines TRBV18 with TRBJ2-1, with D possibly TRBD1 on 6 matching bases. V gave up 3 bases and J gave up 0 bases, with 9 bases separating them. Germline V gene lookup returns CDR1 KGHSH and CDR2 LQKENI. The CDR3 extends over 15 amino acids. The CDR3 loop is CASSPTGSSYNEQFF. DNA for the CDR3: TGTGCCAGCTCACCGACAGGTAGCTCCTACAATGAGCAGTTCTTC.

The rearrangement joins TRBV7-9 to TRBJ2-6; no reliable D call. The germline CDR1 and CDR2 sequences are SEHNR and FQNEAQ (reference sequence). Trimming stripped 5 bases from V and 0 bases from J, with 11 bases between. This CDR3 has 16 amino acids. The CDR3 nucleotides read TGTGCCAGCAGCCCCGGGTCCAGCTCTGGGGCCAACGTCCTGACTTTC. Protein product: CASSPGSSSGANVLTF. The full variable domain, in which reference TRBV7-9 and TRBJ2-6 provide the parts outside the CDR3, is DTGVSQNPRHKITKRGQNVTFRCDPISEHNRLYWYRQTLGQGPEFLTYFQNEAQLEKSRLLSDRFSAERPKGSFSTLEIQRTEQGDSAMYLCASSPGSSSGANVLTFGAGSRLTVL.

The chain has TRBV6-6 and TRBJ2-1, with 10 positions matching TRBD2. Looked up from germline, CDR1 is MNHNY and CDR2 is SVGAGI (reference sequence). The length of the CDR3 is 15 residues. The trim removed 7 bases at V and 8 bases at J, leaving 11 bases unmatched. The CDR3 here is CASNNPSGSNDEQFF. The CDR3 DNA reads TGTGCCAGCAATAACCCTAGCGGGAGTAACGATGAGCAGTTCTTC.

This chain connects TRBV7-2 to TRBJ2-7, with 16 bases fitting TRBD2. After removal of 5 bases from V and 2 bases from J, the junction contained 3 bases not matched to a gene. The CDR3 contains 16 residues. CDR1 is SGHTA and CDR2 is FQGNSA in the germline V gene. CDR3 sequence: CASSRGLAGGPYEQYF. The DNA of the CDR3 is TGTGCCAGCAGCAGGGGACTAGCGGGAGGGCCCTACGAGCAGTACTTC.

This chain connects TRBV5-1 to TRBJ1-6; D unclear. The V and J ends lost 4 bases and 6 bases respectively, with 17 bases between them. Germline assignment: CDR1 SGHRS and CDR2 YFSETQ. This CDR3 spans 16 amino acids. CDR3 in DNA: TGCGCCAGCAGCCCTCATAGGAGGGATCTTAATTCACCCCTCCACTTT. Its protein product is CASSPHRRDLNSPLHF.

The genes are TRBV7-9 and TRBJ2-7; TRBD1 aligns across 7 bases. With 5 bases clipped from V and 3 bases from J, the junction kept 10 bases outside the gene matches. This CDR3 comprises 15 residues. Germline V gene sequence: CDR1 SEHNR, CDR2 FQNEAQ (reference sequence). CDR3 residues: CASSPLGQLDYEQYF. The CDR3 DNA sequence: TGTGCCAGCAGCCCCCTGGGACAGCTTGACTACGAGCAGTACTTC.

Here the CDR3 DNA reads TGTGCCAGCAGCGTCACTAGCGGGAGTCCCACCGGGGAGCTGTTTTTT. Its translation is CASSVTSGSPTGELFF. This chain uses TRBV9 with TRBJ2-2, with TRBD2 matching over 11 bases. CDR3 length: 16 residues. Per the germline V gene, CDR1 is SGDLS and CDR2 is YYNGEE. V lost 2 bases and J lost 4; bases outside the gene matches: 4.

V usage is TRBV6-6 and J usage is TRBJ2-1; 7 bases match TRBD1. J was trimmed by 6 bases and V by 5 bases; bases with no gene match: 4. Germline V lookup: CDR1 MNHNY, CDR2 SVGAGI (reference sequence). This CDR3 is built from 13 residues. The CDR3 region has the DNA TGTGCCAGCAGTGGGGACAGCTCCAATGAGCAGTTCTTC. Encoded protein: CASSGDSSNEQFF.

The rearrangement joins TRBV28 to TRBJ1-2; D perhaps matches TRBD1 (6 bases). Germline CDR1 and CDR2: MDHEN and SYDVKM. The CDR3 spans 12 residues. V lost 6 bases to trimming and J lost 2 bases, with 7 bases between them. In DNA form, the CDR3 reads TGTGCCAGCAGCCAGGGGAACTATGGCTACACCTTC. Translation: CASSQGNYGYTF.

The V and J genes are TRBV4-1 and TRBJ1-2; D gene unclear. Trimming cost V 0 bases and J 4 bases, with 9 bases left between them. Germline CDR1 reads MGHRA; CDR2 reads YSYEKL. The CDR3 runs 14 residues. CDR3 protein: CASSQEWSGYGYTF. In DNA, the CDR3 is TGCGCCAGCAGCCAAGAATGGTCGGGCTATGGCTACACCTTC.

The chain is built from TRBV9 and TRBJ2-1, with 9 positions matching TRBD2. The length of the CDR3 is 14 residues. V dropped 7 bases and J dropped 7; count of bases not matched to a gene: 9. The germline CDR1 and CDR2 sequences are SGDLS and YYNGEE. The chain's CDR3 is CASEPGTSYNEQFF. CDR3 in DNA: TGTGCCAGCGAACCCGGGACTAGCTATAATGAGCAGTTCTTC.

The chain has TRBV27 and TRBJ2-1; 8 bases align to TRBD1. The germline gives CDR1 MNHEY, CDR2 SMNVEV (reference sequence). CDR3 length equals 18 residues. V gave up 3 bases and J gave up 5 bases; unmatched junction bases: 15. The CDR3 bases are TGTGCCAGCAGTTTCATCGGACAGGGAACCCGCGGGGACAATGAGCAGTTCTTC. Translated, it gives CASSFIGQGTRGDNEQFF.

The DNA for the CDR3 is TGTGCCAGCAGCCAAAGGGGCGCCCGGGACCAAGCGGGAGTGAATGAGCAGTTCTTC. Its translation is CASSQRGARDQAGVNEQFF. The rearrangement uses TRBV14 and TRBJ2-1, with 8 bases matching TRBD2. With 2 bases clipped from V and 7 bases from J, the junction kept 19 bases outside the gene matches. The CDR3 is made up of 19 amino acids. The germline CDR1 and CDR2 sequences are SGHDN and FVKESK.

The sample holds a few counts of this clone. Written as DNA, the CDR3 is TGTGCCAGCAGAGCCACGGCAGCAGGACAGCTAACCTACGAGCAGTACTTC. Translated, it gives CASRATAAGQLTYEQYF. This chain joins TRBV27 and TRBJ2-7, with D perhaps TRBD1 (6 bases). Trimming removed 6 bases from V and 2 bases from J, with 23 bases in between. Germline V gene data show CDR1 as MNHEY and CDR2 as SMNVEV (reference sequence). The CDR3 is 17 residues long.

As for this clone: The sample holds other DNA sequences that translate to the same CDR3. The chain is built from TRBV5-1 and TRBJ2-5; D is uncertain. Germline V gene data show CDR1 as SGHRS and CDR2 as YFSETQ. V lost 0 bases and J lost 5, with 5 bases in between. This CDR3 region has 12 residues. The CDR3 bases are TGCGCCAGCAGCTTGGGTCGGGAGACCCAGTACTTC. This gives the protein CASSLGRETQYF. The variable domain in full, completed from reference TRBV5-1 and TRBJ2-5, reads KAGVTQTPRYLIKTRGQQVTLSCSPISGHRSVSWYQQTPGQGLQFLFEYFSETQRNKGNFPGRFSGRQFSNSRSEMNVSTLELGDSALYLCASSLGRETQYFGPGTRLLVL.